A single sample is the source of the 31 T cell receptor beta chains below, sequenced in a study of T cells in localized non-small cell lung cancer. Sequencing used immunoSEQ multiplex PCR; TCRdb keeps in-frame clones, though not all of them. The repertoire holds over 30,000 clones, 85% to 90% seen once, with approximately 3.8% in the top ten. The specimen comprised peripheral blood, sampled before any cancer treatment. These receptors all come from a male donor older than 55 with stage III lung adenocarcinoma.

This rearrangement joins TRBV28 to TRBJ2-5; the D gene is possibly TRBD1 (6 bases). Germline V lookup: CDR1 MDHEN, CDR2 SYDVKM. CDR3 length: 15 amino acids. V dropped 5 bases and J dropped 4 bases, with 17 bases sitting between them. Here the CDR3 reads CASSGWTALLETQYF. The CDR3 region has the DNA TGTGCCAGCAGTGGCTGGACAGCACTTCTAGAGACCCAGTACTTC.

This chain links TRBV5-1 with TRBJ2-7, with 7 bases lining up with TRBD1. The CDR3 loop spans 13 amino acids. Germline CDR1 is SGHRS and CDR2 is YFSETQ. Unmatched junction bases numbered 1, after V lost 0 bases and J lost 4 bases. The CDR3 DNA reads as TGCGCCAGCAGCTTGGACAGGGGTTACGAGCAGTACTTC. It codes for CASSLDRGYEQYF.

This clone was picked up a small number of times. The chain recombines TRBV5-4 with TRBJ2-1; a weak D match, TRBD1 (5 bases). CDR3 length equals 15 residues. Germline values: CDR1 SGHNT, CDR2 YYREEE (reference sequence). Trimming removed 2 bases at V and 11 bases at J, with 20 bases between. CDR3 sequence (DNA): TGTGCCAGCAGCTTAGTAGCAGGGCCGGAGAATCAGCAGTTCTTC. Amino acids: CASSLVAGPENQQFF.

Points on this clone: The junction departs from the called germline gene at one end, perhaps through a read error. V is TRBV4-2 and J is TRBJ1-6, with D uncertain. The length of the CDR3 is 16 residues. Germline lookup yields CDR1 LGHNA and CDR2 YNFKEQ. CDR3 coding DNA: TGTGCCAGCAGTCAAGACCTAGTGAGGAGCGATTCACCCCTCCACTTT. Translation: CASSQDLVRSDSPLHF.

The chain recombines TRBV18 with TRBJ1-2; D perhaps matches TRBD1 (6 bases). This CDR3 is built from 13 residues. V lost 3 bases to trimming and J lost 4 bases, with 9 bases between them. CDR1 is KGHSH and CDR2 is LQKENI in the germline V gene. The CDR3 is CASSPTGTYGYTF. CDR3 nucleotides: TGTGCCAGCTCACCTACAGGGACCTATGGCTACACCTTC.

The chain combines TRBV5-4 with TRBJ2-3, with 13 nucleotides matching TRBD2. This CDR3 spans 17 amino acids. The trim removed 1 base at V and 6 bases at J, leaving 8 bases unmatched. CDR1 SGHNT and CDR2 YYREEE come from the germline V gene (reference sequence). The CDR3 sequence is CASSLRTSGGLTDTQYF. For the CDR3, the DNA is TGTGCCAGCAGCTTGAGGACTAGCGGGGGATTAACGGATACGCAGTATTTT. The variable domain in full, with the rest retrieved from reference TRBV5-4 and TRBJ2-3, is ETGVTQSPTHLIKTRGQQVTLRCSSQSGHNTVSWYQQALGQGPQFIFQYYREEENGRGNFPPRFSGLQFPNYSSELNVNALELDDSALYLCASSLRTSGGLTDTQYFGPGTRLTVL.

CDR3 in DNA: TGTGCCAGCAGCCCACTAGCGGGGTTCTCCTACGAGCAGTACTTC. Its translation: CASSPLAGFSYEQYF. The chain combines TRBV7-9 with TRBJ2-7, with 10 bases identical to TRBD2. Germline-derived CDR1 and CDR2 are SEHNR and FQNEAQ (reference sequence). The CDR3 has 15 residues. The V segment lost 5 bases and the J segment 0 bases; nucleotides outside the gene matches: 4.

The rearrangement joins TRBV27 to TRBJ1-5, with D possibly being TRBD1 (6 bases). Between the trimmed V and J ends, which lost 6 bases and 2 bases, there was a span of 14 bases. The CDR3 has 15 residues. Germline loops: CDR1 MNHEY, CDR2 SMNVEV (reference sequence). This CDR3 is CASSPGAGGNQPQHF. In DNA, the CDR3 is TGTGCCAGCAGCCCGGGGGCGGGGGGCAATCAGCCCCAGCATTTT.

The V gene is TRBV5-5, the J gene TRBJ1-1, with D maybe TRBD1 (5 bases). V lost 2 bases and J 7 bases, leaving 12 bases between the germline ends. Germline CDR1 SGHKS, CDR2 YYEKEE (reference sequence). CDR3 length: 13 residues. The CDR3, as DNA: TGTGCCAGCAGCTTTCGAGGACACATTGAAGCTTTCTTT. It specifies CASSFRGHIEAFF.

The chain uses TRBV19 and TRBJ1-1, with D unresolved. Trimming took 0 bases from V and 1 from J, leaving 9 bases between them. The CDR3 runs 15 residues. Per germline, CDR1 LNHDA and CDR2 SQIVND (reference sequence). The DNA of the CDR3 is TGTGCCAGTAGTATAGAGGCGAACCGGAACACTGAAGCTTTCTTT. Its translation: CASSIEANRNTEAFF.

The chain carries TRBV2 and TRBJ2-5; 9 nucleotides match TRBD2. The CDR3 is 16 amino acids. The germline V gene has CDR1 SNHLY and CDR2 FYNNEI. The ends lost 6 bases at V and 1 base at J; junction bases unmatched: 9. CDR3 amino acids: CASSRGLAGIQETQYF. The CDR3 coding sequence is TGTGCCAGCAGCCGAGGGCTAGCGGGGATCCAAGAGACCCAGTACTTC.

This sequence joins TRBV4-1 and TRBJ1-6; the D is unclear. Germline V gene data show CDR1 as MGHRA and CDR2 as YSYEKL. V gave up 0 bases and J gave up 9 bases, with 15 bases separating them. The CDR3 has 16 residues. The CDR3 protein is CASSQDLFPLSSPLHF. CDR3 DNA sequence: TGCGCCAGCAGCCAAGATTTATTTCCTTTATCTTCACCCCTCCACTTT.

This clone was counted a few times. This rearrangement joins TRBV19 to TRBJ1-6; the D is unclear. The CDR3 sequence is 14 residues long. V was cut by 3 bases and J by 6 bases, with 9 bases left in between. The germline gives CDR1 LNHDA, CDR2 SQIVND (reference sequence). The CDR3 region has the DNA TGTGCCAGTAGTATCGGTCAGTCTAATTCACCCCTCCACTTT. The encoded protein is CASSIGQSNSPLHF.

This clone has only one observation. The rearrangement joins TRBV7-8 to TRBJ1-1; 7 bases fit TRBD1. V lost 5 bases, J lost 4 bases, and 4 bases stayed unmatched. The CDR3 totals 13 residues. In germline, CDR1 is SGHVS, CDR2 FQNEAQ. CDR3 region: CASSQDRVTEAFF. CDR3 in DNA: TGTGCCAGCAGCCAAGACAGGGTCACTGAAGCTTTCTTT.

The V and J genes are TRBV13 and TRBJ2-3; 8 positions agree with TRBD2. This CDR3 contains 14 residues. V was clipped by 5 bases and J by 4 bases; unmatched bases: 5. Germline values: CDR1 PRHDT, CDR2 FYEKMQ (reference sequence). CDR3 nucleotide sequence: TGTGCCAGCAGCACCACGGGACTAGCAGATACGCAGTATTTT. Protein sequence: CASSTTGLADTQYF. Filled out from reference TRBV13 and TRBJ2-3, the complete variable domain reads AAGVIQSPRHLIKEKRETATLKCYPIPRHDTVYWYQQGPGQDPQFLISFYEKMQSDKGSIPDRFSAQQFSDYHSELNMSSLELGDSALYFCASSTTGLADTQYFGPGTRLTVL.

The CDR3 here is CASSASDLGQGLSKNIQYF. In DNA, the CDR3 is TGTGCCAGCAGCGCTTCCGACCTTGGACAGGGGTTGTCTAAAAACATTCAGTACTTC. The chain couples TRBV9 to TRBJ2-4; the match to TRBD1 covers 9 bases. The CDR3 consists of 19 residues. CDR1 is SGDLS, CDR2 YYNGEE, per germline. V dropped 3 bases and J dropped 4; count of bases not matched to a gene: 17. Full variable domain (rest looked up from reference TRBV9 and TRBJ2-4): DSGVTQTPKHLITATGQRVTLRCSPRSGDLSVYWYQQSLDQGLQFLIQYYNGEERAKGNILERFSAQQFPDLHSELNLSSLELGDSALYFCASSASDLGQGLSKNIQYFGAGTRLSVL.

CDR3 sequence: CAIRDLTGHTEAFF. CDR3 in DNA: TGTGCCATCAGGGATCTGACGGGGCACACTGAAGCTTTCTTT. This rearrangement joins TRBV10-3 to TRBJ1-1; weak D call: TRBD1 (5 bases). The CDR3 is 14 amino acids. CDR1 ENHRY and CDR2 SYGVKD come from the germline V gene. With 6 bases removed from V and 3 bases from J, the gap between germline ends came to 14 bases.

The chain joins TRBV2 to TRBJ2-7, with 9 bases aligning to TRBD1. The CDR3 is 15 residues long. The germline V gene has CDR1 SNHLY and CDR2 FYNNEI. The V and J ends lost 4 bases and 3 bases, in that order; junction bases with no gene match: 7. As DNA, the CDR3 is TGTGCCAGCAGTGGGAACCGGGACAGGGACTACGAGCAGTACTTC. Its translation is CASSGNRDRDYEQYF.

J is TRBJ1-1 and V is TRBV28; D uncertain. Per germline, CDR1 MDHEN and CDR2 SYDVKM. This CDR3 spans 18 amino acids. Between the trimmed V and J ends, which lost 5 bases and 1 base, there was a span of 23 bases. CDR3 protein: CASSKKDPHRLGNTEAFF. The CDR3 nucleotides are TGTGCCAGCAGTAAAAAAGACCCCCACAGATTGGGGAACACTGAAGCTTTCTTT.

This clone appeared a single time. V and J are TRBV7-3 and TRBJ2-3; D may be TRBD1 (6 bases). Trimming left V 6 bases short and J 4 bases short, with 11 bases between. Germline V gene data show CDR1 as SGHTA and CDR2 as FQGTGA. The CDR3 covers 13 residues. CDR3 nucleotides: TGTGCCAGCAGACAACAGGGTTCAGATACGCAGTATTTT. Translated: CASRQQGSDTQYF.

DNA for the CDR3: TGTGCCAGCAGCTTAGAAGGGCAGGGGGCTCTGACCCAGCATTTT. Protein: CASSLEGQGALTQHF. The chain has TRBV7-6 and TRBJ1-5, with 8 bases matching TRBD1. The germline V gene encodes CDR1 SGHVS and CDR2 FNYEAQ. The trim removed 1 base at V and 11 bases at J, leaving 10 bases unmatched. There are 15 residues in the CDR3.

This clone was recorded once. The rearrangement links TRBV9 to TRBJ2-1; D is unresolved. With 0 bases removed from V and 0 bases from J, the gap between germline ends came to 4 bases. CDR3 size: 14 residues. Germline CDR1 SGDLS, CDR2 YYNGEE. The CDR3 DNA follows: TGTGCCAGCAGCGTAGAAAGCTCCTACAATGAGCAGTTCTTC. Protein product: CASSVESSYNEQFF.

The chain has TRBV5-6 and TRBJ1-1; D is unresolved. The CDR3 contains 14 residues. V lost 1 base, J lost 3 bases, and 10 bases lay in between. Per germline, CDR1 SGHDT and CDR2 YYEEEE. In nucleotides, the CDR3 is TGTGCCAGCAGCTTGTCCGTATTTGACACTGAAGCTTTCTTT. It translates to CASSLSVFDTEAFF.

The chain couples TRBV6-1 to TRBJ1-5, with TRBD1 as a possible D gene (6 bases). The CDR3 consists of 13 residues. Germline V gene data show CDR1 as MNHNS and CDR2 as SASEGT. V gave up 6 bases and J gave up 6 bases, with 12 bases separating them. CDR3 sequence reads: CASSRGDTQPQHF. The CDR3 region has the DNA TGTGCCAGCAGCCGTGGGGACACTCAGCCCCAGCATTTT.

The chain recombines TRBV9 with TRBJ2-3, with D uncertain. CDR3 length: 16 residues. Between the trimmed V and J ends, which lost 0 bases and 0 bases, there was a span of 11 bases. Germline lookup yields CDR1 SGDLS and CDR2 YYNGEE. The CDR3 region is CASSVGGRRSTDTQYF. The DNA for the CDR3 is TGTGCCAGCAGCGTAGGAGGACGCCGTAGCACAGATACGCAGTATTTT.

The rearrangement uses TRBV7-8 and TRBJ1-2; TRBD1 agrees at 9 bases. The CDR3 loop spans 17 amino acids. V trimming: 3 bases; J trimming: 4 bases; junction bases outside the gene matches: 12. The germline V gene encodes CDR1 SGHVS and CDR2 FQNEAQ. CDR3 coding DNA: TGTGCCAGCAGCTTGGGGGTAGGACAGGGGTTGAGCTATGGCTACACCTTC. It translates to CASSLGVGQGLSYGYTF.

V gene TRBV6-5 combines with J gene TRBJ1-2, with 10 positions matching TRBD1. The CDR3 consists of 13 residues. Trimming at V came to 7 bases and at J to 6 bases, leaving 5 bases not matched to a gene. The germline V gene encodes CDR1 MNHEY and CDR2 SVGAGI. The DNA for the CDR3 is TGTGCCAGCAAATATGGACAGGGGGATGGCTACACCTTC. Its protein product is CASKYGQGDGYTF.

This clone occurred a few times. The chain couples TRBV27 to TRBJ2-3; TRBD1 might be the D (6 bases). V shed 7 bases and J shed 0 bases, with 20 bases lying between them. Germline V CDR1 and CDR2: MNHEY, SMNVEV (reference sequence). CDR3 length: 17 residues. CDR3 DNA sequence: TGTGCCAGCAAGGGCGGTCTAAAAAGGGGGAGCACAGATACGCAGTATTTT. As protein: CASKGGLKRGSTDTQYF.

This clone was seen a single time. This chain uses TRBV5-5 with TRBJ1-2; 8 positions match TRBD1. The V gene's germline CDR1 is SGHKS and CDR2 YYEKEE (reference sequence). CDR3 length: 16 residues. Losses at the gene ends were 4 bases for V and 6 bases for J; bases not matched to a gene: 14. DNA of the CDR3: TGTGCCAGCAGCCAAGTGGGACAGGAGGCAATACATGGCTACACCTTC. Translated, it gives CASSQVGQEAIHGYTF.

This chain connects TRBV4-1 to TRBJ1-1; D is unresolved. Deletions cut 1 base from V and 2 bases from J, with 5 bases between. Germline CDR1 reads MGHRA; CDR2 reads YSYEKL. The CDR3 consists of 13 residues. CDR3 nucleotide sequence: TGCGCCAGCAGCCAAGTAATTAACACTGAAGCTTTCTTT. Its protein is CASSQVINTEAFF.

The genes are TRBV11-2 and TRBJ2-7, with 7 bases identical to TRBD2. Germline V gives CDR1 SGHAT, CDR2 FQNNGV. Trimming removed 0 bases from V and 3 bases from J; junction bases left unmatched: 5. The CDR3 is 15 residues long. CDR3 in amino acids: CASSLDLAAFYEQYF. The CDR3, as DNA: TGTGCCAGCAGCTTAGACCTAGCGGCTTTCTACGAGCAGTACTTC.